These T cell receptor beta chains were read from a single sample in a study of T cells in Graves' hyperthyroidism and ophthalmopathy. From the multiplex PCR reads, TCRdb called clonotypes with MiXCR, one entry per CDR3 protein. This table holds fewer than 500,000 distinct CDR3 sequences, 14% to 15% found once. Sequencing was done on a sample of blood. These receptors all stem from a man between 18 and 29 years old with Graves' ophthalmopathy. Each CDR3 is given with its conserved first and last residue.

V	J	CDR3
TRBV18	TRBJ2-1	CASSRGRVTNNEQFF
TRBV7-8	TRBJ1-4	CASSFGGAGEKLFF
TRBV30	TRBJ2-1	CAWSEDEQFF
TRBV7-2	TRBJ2-5	CASSLGGNNQETQYF
TRBV18	TRBJ2-7	CASSPPSGRTDEQYF
TRBV2	TRBJ2-1	CASKFGTSGAHEQFF
TRBV7-2	TRBJ2-1	CASSRGGSVDEQFF
TRBV20-1	TRBJ2-1	CSVPSRTSDNEQFF
TRBV29-1	TRBJ1-1	CSMFTPGGTEAFF
TRBV5-5	TRBJ2-7	CASSLAGDPREQYF
TRBV5-1	TRBJ2-4	CASSPGTSGGRGKNIQYF
TRBV19	TRBJ2-7	CASSMAGTRAREQYF
TRBV6-6	TRBJ1-3	CASSYSRGGGHSGNTIYF
TRBV6-1	TRBJ2-3	CASARLESDTQYF
TRBV5-1	TRBJ2-1	CASSLGPGTAYNEQFF
TRBV12-3/TRBV12-4	TRBJ2-3	CASSPSDTQYF
TRBV18	TRBJ2-7	CASSPGQGVVHEQYF
TRBV18	TRBJ2-7	CASSPTIGQPGFYEQYF
TRBV7-9	TRBJ2-1	CASSFPSGNNEQFF
TRBV20-1	TRBJ2-7	CSASPSSGGGYEQYF
TRBV10-2	TRBJ2-5	CASRVAGGETQYF
TRBV20-1	TRBJ2-7	CSAPVAERREQYF
TRBV6-1	TRBJ2-1	CASKGPSAVSYNEQFF
TRBV7-2	TRBJ2-1	CASSVTGSTGPSPFF
TRBV30	TRBJ2-2	CAWSEPGPGFPNTGELFF
TRBV10-3	TRBJ2-1	CAISENRARDEQFF
TRBV6-5	TRBJ2-1	CASSYRGWNNEQFF
TRBV7-8	TRBJ1-1	CASSFLTGRGTEAFF
TRBV12-3/TRBV12-4	TRBJ1-3	CASSLALSPNTIYF
TRBV10-3	TRBJ1-1	CAISESRKTTTEAFF
TRBV28	TRBJ2-7	CASNPTVRTSGGDEQYF
TRBV30	TRBJ1-1	CAWEIRDRNTEAFF
TRBV10-3	TRBJ2-7	CAISKEYEQYF
TRBV24-1	TRBJ2-1	CATSDPPIYEQFF
TRBV7-2	TRBJ1-6	CASSRTELFNLNNSPLHF
TRBV15	TRBJ2-7	CATSTSTGLAVEQYF
TRBV9	TRBJ2-7	CASSVVWAGEQYF
TRBV20-1	TRBJ2-7	CSASLYEQYF
TRBV5-5	TRBJ1-2	CASSPVGQLVNYGYTF
TRBV19	TRBJ1-5	CASSSQGIGYQPQHF
TRBV10-2	TRBJ2-7	CASSEVTGRYEQYF
TRBV18	TRBJ1-2	CASSPDREGYGYTF
TRBV3-1	TRBJ1-2	CASSQDRYSHGYTF
TRBV19	TRBJ2-5	CASSNLGRAETQYF
TRBV6-2/TRBV6-3	TRBJ1-1	CASSTTAPNTEAFF
TRBV2	TRBJ2-2	CASSFKHTGELFF
TRBV4-2	TRBJ2-5	CASSRSSGGVLQETQYF
TRBV18	TRBJ2-3	CASSPEMDTQYF
TRBV30	TRBJ2-1	CAWTGTSGRRDEQFF
TRBV5-1	TRBJ2-3	CASSLATAYSTDTQYF
TRBV9	TRBJ1-1	CASSETGMNTEAFF
TRBV11-3	TRBJ2-2	CASSLRAGVLYGGELFF
TRBV7-9	TRBJ1-2	CASSLEGIQRQPNYGYTF
TRBV6-1	TRBJ2-7	CAANRGQGNLDEQYF
TRBV7-9	TRBJ2-5	CASSLWQASGQETQYF